The rows below give T cell receptor beta chains drawn from one sample of a study of blood T cell repertoires in COVID-19. TCRdb's copy holds only in-frame clones and misses some; the assay was immunoSEQ multiplex PCR. This sample has about 240,000 clones, with around four fifths found just once. Sequencing input: peripheral blood. The receptors shown here come from a young man who had recovered from COVID-19. CDR3s include the opening cysteine and the closing phenylalanine or tryptophan. A D gene is named only where the DNA matches it firmly. A row's size may be missing; if present it is once, few, many or a size class.

V gene	CDR3 length	J gene	D gene	clone size	CDR3 protein	CDR3 DNA
TRBV7-8	18	TRBJ2-7	-	-	CASKPLGGGNRIWGEQYF	TGTGCCAGCAAACCCTTGGGAGGGGGTAACCGCATTTGGGGCGAGCAGTACTTC
TRBV5-1	16	TRBJ2-5	TRBD1	once	CASSLAETGGGETQYF	TGCGCCAGCAGCTTGGCTGAGACAGGGGGCGGAGAGACCCAGTACTTC
TRBV3-1/TRBV3-2	14	TRBJ2-7	TRBD2	-	CASSPSGGDYEQYF	TGTGCCAGCAGTCCTAGCGGGGGAGACTACGAGCAGTACTTC
TRBV2	14	TRBJ1-5	TRBD1	few	CASSGDRPGQPQHF	TGTGCCAGCAGTGGGGACAGGCCAGGTCAGCCCCAGCATTTT
TRBV7-6	17	TRBJ2-3	TRBD2	few	CASSLGLAGEGTDTQYF	TGTGCCAGCAGCCTAGGTTTGGCGGGGGAGGGCACAGATACGCAGTATTTT
TRBV21-1	18	TRBJ1-1	-	-	CASSKAAGKQTTNTEAFF	TGTGCCAGCAGCAAAGCGGCAGGAAAACAAACCACGAACACTGAAGCTTTCTTT
TRBV6-4	13	TRBJ1-2	-	-	CASSGRQLYGYTF	TGTGCCAGCAGTGGGCGGCAGCTTTATGGCTACACCTTC
TRBV5-1	14	TRBJ1-4	TRBD1	-	CASSLGQGTEKLFF	TGCGCCAGCAGCTTGGGACAGGGAACTGAAAAACTGTTTTTT
TRBV4-1	17	TRBJ1-6	-	-	CASSHSPAPYRNSPLHF	TGCGCCAGCAGCCACTCCCCCGCGCCGTATCGGAATTCACCCCTCCACTTT
TRBV4-1	13	TRBJ1-6	-	-	CASSQQGLAPLHF	TGCGCCAGCAGCCAACAGGGTTTGGCACCCCTCCACTTT
TRBV19	11	TRBJ2-1	-	-	CASSIGPSQFF	TGTGCCAGTAGTATAGGCCCGAGCCAGTTCTTC
TRBV7-9	15	TRBJ2-7	TRBD1	once	CASSSPGQGSYEQYF	TGTGCCAGCAGCTCCCCGGGACAGGGGTCGTACGAGCAGTACTTC
TRBV18	15	TRBJ2-7	-	-	CASSPPGAGTYEQYF	TGTGCCAGCTCACCACCGGGTGCAGGAACCTACGAGCAGTACTTC
TRBV5-4	14	TRBJ2-7	TRBD2	-	CASSGGVDSYEQYF	TGTGCCAGCAGCGGGGGGGTAGACTCATACGAGCAGTACTTC
TRBV2	13	TRBJ2-7	-	-	CASSVQSGYEQYF	TGTGCCAGCAGTGTCCAGAGCGGCTACGAGCAGTACTTC
TRBV9	12	TRBJ2-3	-	once	CASSVGGDTQYF	TGTGCCAGCAGCGTAGGAGGGGATACGCAGTATTTT
TRBV10-1	13	TRBJ1-4	-	-	CASSESLQEKLFF	TGCGCCAGCAGTGAAAGCCTACAGGAAAAACTGTTTTTT
TRBV7-9	14	TRBJ1-2	-	-	CASSLGKSLEGYTF	TGTGCCAGCAGCTTAGGCAAATCTTTAGAAGGCTACACCTTC
TRBV25-1	14	TRBJ1-3	-	few	CASSAPGSGNTIYF	TGTGCCAGCAGTGCCCCGGGCTCTGGAAACACCATATATTTT
TRBV21-1	16	TRBJ1-2	-	-	CASSKAWTKNAEGYTF	TGTGCCAGCAGCAAAGCGTGGACAAAAAATGCGGAGGGCTACACCTTC
TRBV5-4	16	TRBJ1-3	TRBD1	-	CASSPHQGAFGNTIYF	TGTGCCAGCAGCCCCCACCAGGGGGCGTTTGGAAACACCATATATTTT
TRBV9	17	TRBJ2-5	TRBD2	-	CASSVAGTSGGQETQYF	TGTGCCAGCAGCGTAGCGGGGACTAGCGGGGGGCAAGAGACCCAGTACTTC
TRBV15	15	TRBJ2-1	TRBD1	-	CATSWTGGDYNEQFF	TGTGCCACCAGCTGGACAGGGGGCGACTACAATGAGCAGTTCTTC
TRBV6-5	15	TRBJ2-1	TRBD2	once	CASSSTSGRHNEQFF	TGTGCCAGCAGTTCGACTAGCGGCCGCCACAATGAGCAGTTCTTC
TRBV13	17	TRBJ2-3	TRBD2	-	CASSRPGLAGGTDTQYF	TGTGCCAGCAGCCGCCCAGGACTAGCGGGGGGCACAGATACGCAGTATTTT
TRBV7-9	15	TRBJ2-1	TRBD2	-	CASSLDSGGRNEQFF	TGTGCCAGCAGCTTAGACTCGGGGGGGCGTAATGAGCAGTTCTTC
TRBV24-1	18	TRBJ2-2	TRBD1	-	CATSDVGRGRRVTGELFF	TGTGCCACCAGTGATGTTGGCAGGGGGCGTCGGGTAACCGGGGAGCTGTTTTTT
TRBV4-1	15	TRBJ1-1	TRBD1	-	CASSQGSRGSTEAFF	TGCGCCAGCAGCCAAGGGAGCAGGGGGAGTACTGAAGCTTTCTTT
TRBV9	15	TRBJ2-1	TRBD1	-	CASSPRAGGRDEQFF	TGTGCCAGCAGCCCCAGGGCAGGGGGCAGGGATGAGCAGTTCTTC
TRBV6-2/TRBV6-3	11	TRBJ1-6	-	-	CASSSESPLHF	TGTGCCAGCAGCTCCGAGTCACCCCTCCACTTT